The clone carrying this T cell receptor (beta chain) has just a few counts. Its specificity is unknown. These data originate in a study of human T cells and chemical hapten exposure. On the study more broadly: Per-sample variation in TCR yield stemmed mainly from small pooled library volume differences.

TCRdb recomputed calls from the RACE reads with MiXCR, one row per CDR3 protein. The data contain approximately 41,000 distinct CDR3 sequences, 9% to 9.5% of them seen just once; the ten biggest clones take up 20% to 30%. Study-level findings and limits: Significantly greater numbers of large CDR3 similarity clusters came from expanded TCRs than from controls. The presence of alopecia in the donors means their immune response may differ from healthy people's. TCRs exceeding a frequency of 1 in 1000 stayed unchanged under DPC sensitization.

Looked up from germline, CDR1 is SGHKS and CDR2 is YYEKEE (reference sequence). The V and J ends lost 1 base and 11 bases respectively, with 15 bases between them. The CDR3 runs 13 residues. This sample's time point: patch test 3, about 24 weeks after DPC sensitization. The treatment here: therapeutic diphenylcyclopropenone sensitization with weekly scalp DPC. Researchers extracted total RNA from unfractionated whole blood. The receptor was isolated from a man in his fifties with alopecia areata. Some clones in this sample may be carry-over from other donors' samples. The chain recombines TRBV5-5 with TRBJ1-1; D remains unclear. Sequencing used whole blood, obtained in connection with sensitization to the hapten diphenylcyclopropenone (DPC). The CDR3 DNA is TGTGCCAGCAGCTTGTGGGAAGGTAGAAACGCTTTCTTT. Protein: CASSLWEGRNAFF.